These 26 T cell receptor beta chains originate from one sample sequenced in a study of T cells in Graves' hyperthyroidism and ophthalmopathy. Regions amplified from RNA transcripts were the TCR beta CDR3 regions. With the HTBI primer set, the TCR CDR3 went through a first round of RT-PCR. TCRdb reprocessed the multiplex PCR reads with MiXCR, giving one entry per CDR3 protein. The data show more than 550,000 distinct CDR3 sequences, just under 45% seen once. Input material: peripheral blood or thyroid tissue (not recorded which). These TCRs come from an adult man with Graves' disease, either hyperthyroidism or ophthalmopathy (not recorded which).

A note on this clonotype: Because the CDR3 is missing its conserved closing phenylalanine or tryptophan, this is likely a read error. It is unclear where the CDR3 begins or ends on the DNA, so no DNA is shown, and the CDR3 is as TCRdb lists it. This CDR3 reads CASSLARNS. The chain links TRBV7-8 to TRBJ1-3. Germline lookup yields CDR1 SGHVS and CDR2 FQNEAQ. Including both end residues, the CDR3 is 9 amino acids long.

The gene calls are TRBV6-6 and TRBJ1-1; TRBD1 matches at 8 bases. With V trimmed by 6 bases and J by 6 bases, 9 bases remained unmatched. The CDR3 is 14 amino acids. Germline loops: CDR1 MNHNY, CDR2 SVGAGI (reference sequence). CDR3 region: CASSRSQGAAEAFF. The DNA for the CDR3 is TGTGCCAGCAGCCGCTCCCAGGGGGCGGCTGAAGCTTTCTTT.

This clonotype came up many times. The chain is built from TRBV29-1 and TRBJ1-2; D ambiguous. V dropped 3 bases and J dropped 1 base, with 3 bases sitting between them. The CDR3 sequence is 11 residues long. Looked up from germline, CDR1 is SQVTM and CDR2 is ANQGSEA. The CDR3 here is CSVDHNYGYTF. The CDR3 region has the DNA TGCAGCGTTGACCATAACTATGGCTACACCTTC.

The CDR3 loop is CAIRRTDMNTIYF. In nucleotides, the CDR3 is TGTGCCATCAGGAGGACAGACATGAACACCATATATTTT. The chain employs TRBV10-3 and TRBJ1-3; tentative D call: TRBD1 (6 bases). The ends were cut back, 6 bases at V and 7 bases at J, with 13 bases in the middle. Germline V gene lookup returns CDR1 ENHRY and CDR2 SYGVKD. CDR3 size: 13 residues.

CDR3: CASSYDPDRELHYGYTF. DNA for the CDR3: TGTGCCAGCAGTTACGACCCTGACAGGGAATTGCACTATGGCTACACCTTC. This chain links TRBV25-1 with TRBJ1-2; 7 positions agree with TRBD1. Germline V gives CDR1 MGHDK, CDR2 SYGVNS. The J segment lost 3 bases and the V segment lost 5 bases, leaving 15 bases of the junction unmatched. This CDR3 comprises 17 residues.

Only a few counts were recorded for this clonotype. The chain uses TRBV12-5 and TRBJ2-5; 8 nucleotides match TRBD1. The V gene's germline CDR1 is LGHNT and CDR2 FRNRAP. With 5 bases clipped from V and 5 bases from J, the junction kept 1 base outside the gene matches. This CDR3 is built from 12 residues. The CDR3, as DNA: TGTGCTAGTGGTCAGGGGGCGGAGACCCAGTACTTC. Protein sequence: CASGQGAETQYF. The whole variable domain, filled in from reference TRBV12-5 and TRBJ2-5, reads DARVTQTPRHKVTEMGQEVTMRCQPILGHNTVFWYRQTMMQGLELLAYFRNRAPLDDSGMPKDRFSAEMPDATLATLKIQPSEPRDSAVYFCASGQGAETQYFGPGTRLLVL.

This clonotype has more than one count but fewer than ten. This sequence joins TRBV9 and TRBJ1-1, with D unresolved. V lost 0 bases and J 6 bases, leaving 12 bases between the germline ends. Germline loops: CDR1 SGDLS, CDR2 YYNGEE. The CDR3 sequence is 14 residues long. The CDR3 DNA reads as TGTGCCAGCAGCGTAGCTGAACGGGGTTCTGAAGCTTTCTTT. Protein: CASSVAERGSEAFF.

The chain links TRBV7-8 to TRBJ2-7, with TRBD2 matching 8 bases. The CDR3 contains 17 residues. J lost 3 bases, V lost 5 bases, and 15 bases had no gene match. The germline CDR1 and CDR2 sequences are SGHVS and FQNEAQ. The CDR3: CASSPRTGTRGGYEQYF. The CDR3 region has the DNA TGTGCCAGCAGCCCGCGTACCGGGACTAGGGGAGGCTACGAGCAGTACTTC.

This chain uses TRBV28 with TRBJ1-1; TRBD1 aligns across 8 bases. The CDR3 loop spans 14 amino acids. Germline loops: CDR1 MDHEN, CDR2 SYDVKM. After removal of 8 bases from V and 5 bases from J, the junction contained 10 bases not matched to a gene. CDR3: CASDSTGARTEAFF. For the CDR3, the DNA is TGTGCCAGCGACTCGACAGGGGCGCGGACTGAAGCTTTCTTT. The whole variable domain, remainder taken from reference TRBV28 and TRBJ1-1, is DVKVTQSSRYLVKRTGEKVFLECVQDMDHENMFWYRQDPGLGLRLIYFSYDVKMKEKGDIPEGYSVSREKKERFSLILESASTNQTSMYLCASDSTGARTEAFFGQGTRLTVV.

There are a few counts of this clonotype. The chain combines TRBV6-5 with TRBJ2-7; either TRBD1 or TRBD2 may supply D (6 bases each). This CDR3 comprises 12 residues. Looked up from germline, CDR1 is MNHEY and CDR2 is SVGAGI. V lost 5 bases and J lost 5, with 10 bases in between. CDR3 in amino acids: CASSGGRDEQYF. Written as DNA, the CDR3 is TGTGCCAGCAGTGGGGGGCGCGACGAGCAGTACTTC.

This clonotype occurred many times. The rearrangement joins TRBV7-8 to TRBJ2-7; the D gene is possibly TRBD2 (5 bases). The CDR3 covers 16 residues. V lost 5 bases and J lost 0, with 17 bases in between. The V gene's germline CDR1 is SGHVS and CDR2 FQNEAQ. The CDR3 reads CASSQTLEGPSYEQYF. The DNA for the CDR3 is TGTGCCAGCAGCCAAACCTTAGAGGGTCCCTCCTACGAGCAGTACTTC.

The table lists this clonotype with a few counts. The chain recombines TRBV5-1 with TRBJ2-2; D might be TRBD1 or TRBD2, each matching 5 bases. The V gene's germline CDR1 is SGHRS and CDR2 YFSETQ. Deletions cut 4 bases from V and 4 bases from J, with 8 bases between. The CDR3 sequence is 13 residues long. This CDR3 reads CASSRDLTGELFF. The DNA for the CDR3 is TGCGCCAGCAGCCGGGACCTCACCGGGGAGCTGTTTTTT.

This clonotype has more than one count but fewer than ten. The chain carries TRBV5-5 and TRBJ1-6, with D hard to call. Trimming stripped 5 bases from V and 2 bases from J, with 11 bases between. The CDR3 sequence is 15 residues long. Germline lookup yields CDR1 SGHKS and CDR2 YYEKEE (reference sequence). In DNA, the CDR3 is TGTGCCAGCAGTGAAGCGAGGGCCTATAATTCACCCCTCCACTTT. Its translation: CASSEARAYNSPLHF.

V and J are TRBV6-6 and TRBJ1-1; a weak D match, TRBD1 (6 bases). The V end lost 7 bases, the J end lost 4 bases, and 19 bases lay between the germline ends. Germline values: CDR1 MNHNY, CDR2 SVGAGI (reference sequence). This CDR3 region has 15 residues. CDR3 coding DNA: TGTGCCAGCACCCGACCAACAGGGATGAGCACTGAAGCTTTCTTT. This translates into CASTRPTGMSTEAFF.

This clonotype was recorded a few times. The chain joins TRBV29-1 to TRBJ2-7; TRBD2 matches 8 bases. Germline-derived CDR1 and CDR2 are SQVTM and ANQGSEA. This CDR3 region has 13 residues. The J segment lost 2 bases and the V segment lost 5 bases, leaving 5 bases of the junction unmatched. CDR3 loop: CSVQAGAPYEQYF. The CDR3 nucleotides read TGCAGCGTTCAAGCGGGAGCCCCCTACGAGCAGTACTTC.

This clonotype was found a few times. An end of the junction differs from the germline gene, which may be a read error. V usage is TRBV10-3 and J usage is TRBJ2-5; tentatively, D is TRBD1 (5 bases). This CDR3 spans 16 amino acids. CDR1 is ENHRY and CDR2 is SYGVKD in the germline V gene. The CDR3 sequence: CASSEDRQGSQETQYF. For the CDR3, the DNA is TGTGCCAGCAGTGAAGATAGGCAGGGAAGCCAAGAGACCCAGTACTTC.

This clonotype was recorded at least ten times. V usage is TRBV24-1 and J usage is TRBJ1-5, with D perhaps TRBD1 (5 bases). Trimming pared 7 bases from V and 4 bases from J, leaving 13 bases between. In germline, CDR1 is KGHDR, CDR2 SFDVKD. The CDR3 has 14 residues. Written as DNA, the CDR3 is TGTGCCACCAGGGGGGAAGGCGGGAATCAGCCCCAGCATTTT. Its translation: CATRGEGGNQPQHF.

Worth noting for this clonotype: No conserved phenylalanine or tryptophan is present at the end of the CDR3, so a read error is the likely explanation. The CDR3 DNA follows: TGCAGTGCTAGAGTGGATAGCCGCGAGCAGTACCTC. Amino acid sequence: CSARVDSREQYL. This chain links TRBV20-1 with TRBJ2-7; D unclear. V was trimmed by 1 base and J by 6 bases, leaving 10 bases between them. CDR1 is DFQATT and CDR2 is SNEGSKA in the germline V gene (reference sequence). The CDR3 length is 12 residues.

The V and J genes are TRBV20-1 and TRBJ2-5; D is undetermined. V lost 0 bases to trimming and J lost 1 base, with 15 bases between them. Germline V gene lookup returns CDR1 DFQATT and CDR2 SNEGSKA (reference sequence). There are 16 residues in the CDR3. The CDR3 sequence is CSAREGIRSTQETQYF. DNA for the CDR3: TGCAGTGCTAGAGAGGGGATACGCTCGACCCAAGAGACCCAGTACTTC.

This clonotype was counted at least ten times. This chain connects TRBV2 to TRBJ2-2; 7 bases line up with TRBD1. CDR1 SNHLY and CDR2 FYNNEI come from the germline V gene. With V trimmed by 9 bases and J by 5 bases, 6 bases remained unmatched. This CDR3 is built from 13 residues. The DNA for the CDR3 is TGTGCCAGACAGGGGACGGGGACCGGGGAGCTGTTTTTT. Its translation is CARQGTGTGELFF.

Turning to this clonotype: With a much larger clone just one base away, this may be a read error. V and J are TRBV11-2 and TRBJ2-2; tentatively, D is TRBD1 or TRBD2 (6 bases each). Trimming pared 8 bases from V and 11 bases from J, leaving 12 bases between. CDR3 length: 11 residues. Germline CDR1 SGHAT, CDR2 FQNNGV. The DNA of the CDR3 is TGTGCCAGCGCCGAGGGGGGAGAGCTGTTTTTT. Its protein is CASAEGGELFF.

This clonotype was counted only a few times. CDR3 DNA: TGTGCCAGCAGCTTAGCCTCCGGGACAAACACTGAAGCTTTCTTT. Residues: CASSLASGTNTEAFF. This chain joins TRBV7-9 and TRBJ1-1; maybe TRBD1 (6 bases). Trimming removed 0 bases at V and 2 bases at J, with 10 bases between. In germline, CDR1 is SEHNR, CDR2 FQNEAQ (reference sequence). This CDR3 contains 15 residues.

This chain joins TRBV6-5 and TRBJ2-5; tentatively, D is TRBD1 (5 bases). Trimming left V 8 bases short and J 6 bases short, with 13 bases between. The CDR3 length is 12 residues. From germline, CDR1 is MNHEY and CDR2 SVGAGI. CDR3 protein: CASSQGGKTQYF. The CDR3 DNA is TGTGCCAGCTCTCAGGGCGGAAAGACCCAGTACTTC.

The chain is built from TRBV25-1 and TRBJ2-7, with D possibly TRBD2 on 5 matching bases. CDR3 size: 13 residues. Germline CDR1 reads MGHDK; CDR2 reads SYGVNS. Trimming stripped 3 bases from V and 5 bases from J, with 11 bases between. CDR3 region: CASSDTGKDEQYF. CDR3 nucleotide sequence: TGTGCCAGCAGTGATACCGGGAAGGACGAGCAGTACTTC.

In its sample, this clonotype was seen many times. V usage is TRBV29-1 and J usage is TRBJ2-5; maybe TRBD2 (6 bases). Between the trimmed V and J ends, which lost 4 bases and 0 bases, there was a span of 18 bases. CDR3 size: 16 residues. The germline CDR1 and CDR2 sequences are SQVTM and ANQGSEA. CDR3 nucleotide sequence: TGCAGCGTTGTACTACTAGCCCCGGTGCACCAAGAGACCCAGTACTTC. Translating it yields CSVVLLAPVHQETQYF.

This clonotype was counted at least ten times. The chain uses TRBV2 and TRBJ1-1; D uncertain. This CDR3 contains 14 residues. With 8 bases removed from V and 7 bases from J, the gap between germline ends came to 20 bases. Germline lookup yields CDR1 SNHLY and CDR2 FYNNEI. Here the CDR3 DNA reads TGTGCCAGCCTGCTGGACCGGACGGAACTTGAAGCTTTCTTT. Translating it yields CASLLDRTELEAFF.